This T cell receptor (beta chain) appears in the sequencing data of a study of spatial heterogeneity in lung cancer. There are many counts of this clonotype. V lost 3 bases to trimming and J lost 7 bases, with 16 bases between them. CDR1 and CDR2 from the germline V gene are SGHVS and FNYEAQ. The CDR3 runs to 14 residues. MiXCR was run by TCRdb on the 5' RACE reads, yielding one entry per CDR3 protein. The sample includes about 23,000 distinct CDR3 sequences, roughly 4.8% of them seen just once. The time point: sample taken at primary tumor resection. Without sorting, whole RNA was sequenced from tumor, nontumor lung or frozen PBMC.

The chain recombines TRBV7-6 with TRBJ2-7; either TRBD1 or TRBD2 may supply D (5 bases each). The specimen comprised PBMCs, sampled at surgery. The source is a male donor with early-stage non-small cell lung cancer. This chain's CDR3 is CASSLSQGEREQYF. CDR3 nucleotides: TGTGCCAGCAGCTTGTCGCAGGGTGAGCGGGAGCAGTACTTC. Together with reference TRBV7-6 and TRBJ2-7, the CDR3 gives the full variable domain: GAGVSQSPRYKVTKRGQDVALRCDPISGHVSLYWYRQALGQGPEFLTYFNYEAQQDKSGLPNDRFSAERPEGSISTLTIQRTEQRDSAMYRCASSLSQGEREQYFGPGTRLTVT.